A selection of T cell receptor beta chains follows, all from one sample in a study of blood T cell repertoires in COVID-19. Profiled with immunoSEQ multiplex PCR; TCRdb holds only in-frame clones, not every one. The table has 250,000 or so clones, around 90% seen once; the top ten hold roughly 1.6%. The sample consisted of PBMCs or T cells enriched from blood (not recorded which). The source of these receptors is a woman aged 45 to 65 who had recovered from COVID-19. CDR3s include the opening cysteine and the closing phenylalanine or tryptophan. Fields, in order: D gene, V gene, J gene, clone size, CDR3 length, CDR3 protein, CDR3 DNA. D genes are given only for firm matches. Clone size appears in some rows only: once, few, many, or a class for an expanded clone.

TRBD1,TRBV2,TRBJ2-5,NA,14,CASSRGTGRETQYF,TGTGCCAGCAGTCGCGGGACAGGGAGAGAGACCCAGTACTTC
TRBD2,TRBV27,TRBJ2-1,NA,16,CASSSSGRAEVVVQFF,TGTGCCAGCAGCTCCAGCGGGAGGGCCGAAGTTGTCGTGCAGTTCTTC
TRBD1,TRBV5-1,TRBJ1-1,few,14,CASSLTGGNTEAFF,TGCGCCAGCAGCTTGACAGGGGGGAACACTGAAGCTTTCTTT
NA,TRBV7-2,TRBJ2-5,NA,14,CASSFSDKSGTQYF,TGTGCCAGCAGCTTCTCTGACAAAAGCGGGACCCAGTACTTC
NA,TRBV7-2,TRBJ1-2,few,14,CASSLVMGLDGYTF,TGTGCCAGCAGCTTAGTCATGGGGCTTGATGGCTACACCTTC
NA,TRBV3-1/TRBV3-2,TRBJ1-1,NA,12,CASSYREGEAFF,TGTGCCAGCAGCTATCGAGAGGGAGAAGCTTTCTTT
NA,TRBV5-1,TRBJ1-5,NA,15,CASSLFGGSNQPQHF,TGCGCCAGCAGCTTGTTCGGAGGAAGTAATCAGCCCCAGCATTTT
NA,TRBV19,TRBJ2-7,NA,15,CASSTNQGQTSEQYF,TGTGCCAGTAGTACAAATCAGGGCCAGACGAGCGAGCAGTACTTC
TRBD1,TRBV2,TRBJ1-5,NA,15,CASSVGTGVYQPQHF,TGTGCCAGCAGTGTAGGGACAGGGGTCTATCAGCCCCAGCATTTT
NA,TRBV7-9,TRBJ1-3,few,12,CASSPSGNTIYF,TGTGCCAGCAGCCCGTCTGGAAACACCATATATTTT
NA,TRBV7-9,TRBJ1-6,NA,14,CASSLARHNSPLHF,TGTGCCAGCAGCTTAGCGAGGCATAATTCACCCCTCCACTTT
NA,TRBV7-7,TRBJ2-5,NA,13,CASSYSGKETQYF,TGTGCTAGCAGTTATAGCGGTAAAGAGACCCAGTACTTC
TRBD2,TRBV4-1,TRBJ2-5,NA,13,CASSQVGGGPQYF,TGCGCCAGCAGCCAAGTCGGGGGGGGGCCCCAGTACTTC
NA,TRBV27,TRBJ2-2,NA,19,CASSLSFFAVRTNTGELFF,TGTGCCAGCAGTTTATCCTTCTTTGCGGTCAGAACGAACACCGGGGAGCTGTTTTTT
TRBD2,TRBV10-3,TRBJ2-3,NA,16,CATGETLAGVTDTQYF,TGTGCCACCGGGGAAACACTAGCGGGAGTAACAGATACGCAGTATTTT
NA,TRBV28,TRBJ1-6,few,13,CASSTRTEAPLHF,TGTGCCAGCAGTACACGGACAGAGGCACCCCTCCACTTT
NA,TRBV19,TRBJ1-1,NA,14,CASMEGPKNTEAFF,TGTGCCAGTATGGAGGGACCAAAGAACACTGAAGCTTTCTTT
NA,TRBV18,TRBJ2-1,NA,14,CASSPGLWGDEQFF,TGTGCCAGCTCACCGGGACTGTGGGGGGATGAGCAGTTCTTC
NA,TRBV7-3,TRBJ1-2,NA,13,CASSRRPGFGYTF,TGTGCCAGCAGCAGAAGACCGGGGTTCGGCTACACCTTC
TRBD1,TRBV7-2,TRBJ1-1,NA,15,CASSFRQGRSTEAFF,TGTGCCAGCAGCTTCAGACAGGGTCGGAGCACTGAAGCTTTCTTT
TRBD1,TRBV14,TRBJ2-7,NA,14,CASSPTGGPYEQYF,TGTGCCAGCAGCCCGACAGGGGGTCCCTACGAGCAGTACTTC
TRBD1,TRBV11-3,TRBJ2-2,NA,17,CASSSGDRVLDTGELFF,TGTGCCAGCAGCTCCGGGGACAGGGTTTTGGACACCGGGGAGCTGTTTTTT
NA,TRBV7-2,TRBJ2-5,once,16,CASSPYPAEVGETQYF,TGTGCCAGCAGCCCGTACCCCGCAGAGGTGGGAGAGACCCAGTACTTC
TRBD2,TRBV6-5,TRBJ2-7,once,14,CASVVSGSIYEQYF,TGTGCCAGCGTTGTTAGCGGGAGTATCTACGAGCAGTACTTC
TRBD1,TRBV9,TRBJ1-2,NA,16,CASSEAQGGANYGYTF,TGTGCCAGCAGCGAGGCCCAGGGGGGAGCTAACTATGGCTACACCTTC
NA,TRBV2,TRBJ2-1,NA,14,CASRRQSSYNEQFF,TGTGCCAGCAGGAGACAGAGCTCCTACAATGAGCAGTTCTTC
NA,TRBV20-1,TRBJ1-2,NA,14,CSASLGAGREGYTF,TGCAGTGCTAGTTTGGGGGCTGGCAGGGAAGGCTACACCTTC
TRBD1,TRBV5-1,TRBJ1-6,few,16,CASRTSIGQGSSPLHF,TGCGCCAGCAGGACTTCAATCGGACAGGGCAGCTCACCCCTCCACTTT
NA,TRBV5-6,TRBJ1-6,NA,16,CASSLRRSSYNSPLHF,TGTGCCAGCAGCTTGAGGCGGAGCTCCTATAATTCACCCCTCCACTTT
NA,TRBV28,TRBJ1-5,NA,18,CASSLSGREGVRNQPQHF,TGTGCCAGCAGTTTATCGGGCAGGGAGGGGGTGCGCAATCAGCCCCAGCATTTT
NA,TRBV6-4,TRBJ1-2,NA,13,CASSDSVGGGRTF,TGTGCCAGCAGTGACTCGGTCGGGGGAGGCAGAACCTTC
TRBD1,TRBV7-9,TRBJ2-2,NA,17,CASSTRQGAANTGELFF,TGTGCCAGCAGCACTCGACAGGGGGCGGCGAACACCGGGGAGCTGTTTTTT
NA,TRBV5-6,TRBJ2-7,NA,15,CASSRPGTLLYEQYF,TGTGCCAGCAGCAGACCCGGGACATTACTCTACGAGCAGTACTTC
NA,TRBV27,TRBJ2-6,NA,17,CASTHRLGEAGANVLTF,TGTGCCAGCACCCATCGGTTAGGGGAAGCTGGGGCCAACGTCCTGACTTTC
NA,TRBV6-2/TRBV6-3,TRBJ1-2,NA,16,CASSYSGAALHYGYTF,TGTGCCAGCAGTTACTCGGGGGCTGCTCTACACTATGGCTACACCTTC
NA,TRBV10-2,TRBJ2-5,NA,14,CASSEDVGRGSQYF,TGCGCCAGCAGTGAGGATGTTGGCCGCGGGTCCCAGTACTTC
NA,TRBV27,TRBJ2-7,NA,13,CASSLTQGYEQYF,TGTGCCAGCAGTTTGACCCAGGGATACGAGCAGTACTTC